What follows describes a single T cell receptor beta chain. Its antigen is currently unknown. This sample is drawn from a study of regulatory T cells in long-lasting Graves disease. Per the germline V gene, CDR1 is MDHEN and CDR2 is SYDVKM. Trimming cost V 3 bases and J 0 bases; bases outside gene matches: 4. The CDR3 extends over 16 amino acids. Whole-study findings and limits: TCR diversity was lower in persistent Graves' patients (versus newly diagnosed ones). A greater number of public clonotypes (2,741) was shared by persistent patients than by new patients (approximately 910).

The TCR beta library used iRepertoire HTBI primers with Arm-PCR amplification of CDR3. TCRdb called the multiplex PCR reads again in MiXCR, with one record for every CDR3 protein. Of 350,000 to 550,000 distinct CDR3 sequences in the sample, about 17% were seen once. The time point was: newly diagnosed GD, antithyroid drugs for less than 3 months. Generation of the TCR library employed RNA extracted from PBMCs. These data were likewise used in another study, on T cells in Graves' hyperthyroidism and ophthalmopathy. That study reports: Diagnoses used clinical symptoms, serum thyroxine and TRAb, thyroid ultrasound and orbital computed tomography.

This sequence was found in a woman younger than 35 with Graves disease. The genes are TRBV28 and TRBJ2-3; TRBD2 aligns across 9 bases. Here the sequenced sample was peripheral blood mononuclear cells (PBMCs), taken at new diagnosis, from a patient treated with antithyroid drugs. CDR3 DNA: TGTGCCAGCAGTTTGCTAGCGGGGCTAAGCACAGATACGCAGTATTTT. Translating gives CASSLLAGLSTDTQYF.